This T cell receptor beta chain was recorded in a study of read filtering for tumor transcriptome and immune sequencing. This library used about 400 ng RNA and molecular barcoded adaptors spanning alpha/delta and beta/gamma chains. TCRdb reprocessed the reads via MiXCR and lists one record per CDR3 protein. The profile shows about 28,000 distinct CDR3 sequences, about an eighth of them singletons. Germline assignment: CDR1 GTSNPN and CDR2 SVGIG (reference sequence). The CDR3 totals 15 residues. Trimming took off 0 bases at V and 6 bases at J, with 14 bases between the two ends. This clonotype was counted many times.

The V and J genes are TRBV30 and TRBJ2-2, with D tentatively TRBD2 (6 bases). Sample: a population of CD138-negative cells sorted from bone marrow. The TCR was taken from a donor over 35 with multiple myeloma. The CDR3 DNA reads as TGTGCCTGGAGTGTAACCAGGCGGGGAGCCGGGGAGCTGTTTTTT. The encoded protein is CAWSVTRRGAGELFF.